This T cell receptor (beta chain) was sequenced during a study of CD4 T cells in relation to SARS-CoV-2 and coronaviruses. Across the study: PBMCs were cultured with antigen for roughly nine days before TCR beta sequencing.

Trimming removed 4 bases from V and 3 bases from J, with 7 bases in between. Per germline, CDR1 SNHLY and CDR2 FYNNEI. This CDR3 has 12 amino acids. About this clone itself: Its antigen is unknown.

Unexposed donor CD4+ T cells date from about 2011-2018, before the COVID-19 pandemic. CD4+ T cells were isolated from the cells after 10 days of culture. Cells permitting, SARS-CoV-2 S/N and four cold-coronavirus spikes were tested on unexposed-donor CD4+ T cells. This table comes from immunoSEQ multiplex PCR, and its TCRdb copy is limited to in-frame clones, with some not included. The repertoire holds fewer than 20,000 clones, with 60% to 80% as singletons. V gene TRBV2 combines with J gene TRBJ2-7; D is unclear. This TCR was sampled from a human donor in good health. The source material was CD4+ T cells from PBMCs, cultured in vitro. The CDR3 is CASSGSFYEQYF. The CDR3 DNA reads TGTGCCAGCAGTGGCAGTTTCTACGAGCAGTACTTC.